This T cell receptor (beta chain) was documented in a study of post-analysis software for immune sequencing data (dated by TCRdb to 2015 to 2017). Concerning the study at large: Disease courses on record covered relapsing-remitting, secondary progressive and progressive-relapsing multiple sclerosis, though some patients had no subtype annotation. The patient repertoires were compared against roughly 12 previously published healthy control repertoires obtained from donors aged about 6 to 25 years. A subset of samples was prepared in parallel using single-end sample barcoding, then pooled and co-amplified after Illumina adapter ligation. Summary of the overall study and its limitations: Compared with controls, multiple sclerosis patients had significantly lower normalized Chao1 diversity, a finding suggesting substantial peripheral T-cell clonal expansion. The control group was slightly older than the multiple sclerosis patient group. When samples were clustered directly using the F measure, samples prepared in the same batch co-clustered strongly, which prompted a batch-effect correction. Significantly higher frequencies in patients than in controls were found for roughly 5 TRBV segments, including TRBV5-6, TRBV5-1 and TRBV20-1.

The CDR3 holds 15 amino acids from the cysteine to the phenylalanine. The kept DNA is CDR3 alone, 45 bases in frame from the first base. To demonstrate the VDJtools post-analysis software, the study profiled TCR beta repertoires from the peripheral blood of under 15 young patients with multiple sclerosis. The multiple sclerosis patients were children and adolescents between about 6 and 15 years of age. Receptor amplification or capture employed PCR. The sequencer listed for this sample is Illumina HiSeq 2500. To reduce PCR and sequencing biases, unique molecular identifiers were built into the TCR beta cDNA libraries. Some 500,000 cDNA molecules were obtained for every 1 to 10 million input T cells, so each molecule roughly corresponded to one T cell. The patient libraries were prepared and sequenced using the same protocol as the earlier healthy control dataset. Within a given batch, samples were prepared together, multiplexed and sequenced on the same HiSeq lane. The paper's processing steps were these. Raw barcoded reads were processed with MIGEC, and single-read molecular identifier groups were discarded before consensus assembly and CDR3 extraction. Clonotype tables were post-analysed with VDJtools, normalizing diversity by down-sampling all datasets to the smallest sample size. Repertoire overlap clustering matched CDR3 amino acid but not nucleotide sequences to correct batch-related cross-sample contamination. TCRdb itself trimmed the public reads at Q25 with fastp, ran MiXCR and retained productive beta chains. Identical CDR3 proteins give one entry, which carries the most common genes and DNA. It is TCRdb's table, rather than the study itself, that gives the V and J calls and clone size. For this sample there are about 260,000 distinct CDR3 sequences; just over 35% appear just once. The top ten constitute around 4.8% of the sample.

For this clonotype: Its binding antigen is unknown. One end of the junction is discordant with germline, which a read error may explain.

This TCR came from a girl aged 5-17 years with multiple sclerosis. This chain is built from TRBV12-3 or TRBV12-4 and TRBJ2-1; 10 bases in between match TRBD2. The sequencing input was blood. The CDR3 here reads CASSFSSGSGDEEFF. The DNA sequence follows: TGTGCCAGCAGTTTTTCTAGCGGGAGTGGCGATGAGGAGTTCTTC.